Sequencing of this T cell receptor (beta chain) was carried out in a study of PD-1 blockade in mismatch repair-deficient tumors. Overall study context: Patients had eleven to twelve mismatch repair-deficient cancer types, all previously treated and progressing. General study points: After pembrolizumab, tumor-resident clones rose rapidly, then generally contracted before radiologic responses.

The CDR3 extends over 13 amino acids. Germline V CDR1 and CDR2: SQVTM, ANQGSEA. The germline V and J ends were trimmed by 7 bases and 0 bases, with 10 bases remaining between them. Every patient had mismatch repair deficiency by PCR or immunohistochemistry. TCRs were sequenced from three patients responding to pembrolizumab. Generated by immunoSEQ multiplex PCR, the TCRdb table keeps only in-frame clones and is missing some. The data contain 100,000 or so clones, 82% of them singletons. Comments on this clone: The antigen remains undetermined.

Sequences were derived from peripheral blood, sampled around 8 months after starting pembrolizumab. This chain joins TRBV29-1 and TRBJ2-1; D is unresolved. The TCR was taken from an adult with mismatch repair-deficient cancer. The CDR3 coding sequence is TGCAGCGGTTCACTGAGCTCCTACAATGAGCAGTTCTTC. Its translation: CSGSLSSYNEQFF.